The clone carrying this T cell receptor beta chain was seen many times. Its target is unknown. No patient received treatment before thyroid surgery. This specimen belongs to a study of metastatic and nonmetastatic thyroid tumors. Across the whole study: For malignant and benign thyroid patients, tumor or nodule tissue and blood were the sources whose repertoires were compared.

There are 16 residues in the CDR3. Trimming removed 3 bases at V and 4 bases at J, with 17 bases between. CDR1 and CDR2 from the germline V gene are SGHTA and FQGNSA. Findings and limits, study-wide: TCR beta diversity was reportedly significantly higher in malignant thyroid tumors than benign nodules, in blood and tumor.

Original handling: What underpinned the distant-metastasis classifier for papillary thyroid cancer was the set of CDR3 differences across clinicopathological groups. From the PCR reads, TCRdb re-called clones with MiXCR. The V and J calls were determined by TCRdb, not by the authors. The sample consists of about 20,000 clones, about 20% of them appearing once. What was sequenced was blood. The gene calls are TRBV7-2 and TRBJ2-3; tentatively, D is TRBD1 (6 bases). The receptor comes from a female donor with papillary thyroid cancer or a benign thyroid nodule (not recorded which). Some clones in this sample may be carry-over from other donors' samples. In nucleotides, the CDR3 is TGTGCCAGCAGCTTCCCGGACAGCGAGGGGGCAGATACGCAGTATTTT. This gives the protein CASSFPDSEGADTQYF.